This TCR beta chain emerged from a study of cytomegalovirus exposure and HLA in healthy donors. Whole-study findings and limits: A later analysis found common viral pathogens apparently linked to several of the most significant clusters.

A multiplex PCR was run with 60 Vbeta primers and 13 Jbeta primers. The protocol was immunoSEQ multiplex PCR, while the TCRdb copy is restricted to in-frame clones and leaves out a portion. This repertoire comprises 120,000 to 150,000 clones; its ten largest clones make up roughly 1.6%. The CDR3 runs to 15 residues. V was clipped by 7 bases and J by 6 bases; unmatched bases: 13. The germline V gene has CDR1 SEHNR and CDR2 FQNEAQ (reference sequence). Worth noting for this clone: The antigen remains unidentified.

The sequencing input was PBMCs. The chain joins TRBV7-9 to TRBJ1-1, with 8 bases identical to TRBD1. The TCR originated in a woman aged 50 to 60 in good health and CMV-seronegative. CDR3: CASNLLTDRVPEAFF. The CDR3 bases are TGTGCCAGCAATTTACTTACGGACAGGGTGCCTGAAGCTTTCTTT.